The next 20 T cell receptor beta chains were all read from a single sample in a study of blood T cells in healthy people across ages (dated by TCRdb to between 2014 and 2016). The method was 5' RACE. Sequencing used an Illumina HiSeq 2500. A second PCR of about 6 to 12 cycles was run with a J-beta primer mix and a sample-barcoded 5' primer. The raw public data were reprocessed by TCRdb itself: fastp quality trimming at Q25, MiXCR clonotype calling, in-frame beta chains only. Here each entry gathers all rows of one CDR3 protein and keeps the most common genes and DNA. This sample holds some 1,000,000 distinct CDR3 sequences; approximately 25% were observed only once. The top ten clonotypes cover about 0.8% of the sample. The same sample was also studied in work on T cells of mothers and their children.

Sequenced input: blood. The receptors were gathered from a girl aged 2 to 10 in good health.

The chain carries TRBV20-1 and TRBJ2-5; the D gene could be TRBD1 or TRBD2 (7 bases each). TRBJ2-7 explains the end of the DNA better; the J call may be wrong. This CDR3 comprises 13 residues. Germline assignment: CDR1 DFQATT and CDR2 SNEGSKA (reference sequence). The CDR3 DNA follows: TGCAGTGCTAACCCCGACAGGGAGGGCGAGCAGTACTTC. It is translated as CSANPDREGEQYF.

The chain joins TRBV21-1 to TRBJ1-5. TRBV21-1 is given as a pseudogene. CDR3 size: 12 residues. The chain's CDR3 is CATRGPDQPQHF. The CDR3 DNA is TGTGCCACCAGGGGGCCCGATCAGCCCCAGCATTTT.

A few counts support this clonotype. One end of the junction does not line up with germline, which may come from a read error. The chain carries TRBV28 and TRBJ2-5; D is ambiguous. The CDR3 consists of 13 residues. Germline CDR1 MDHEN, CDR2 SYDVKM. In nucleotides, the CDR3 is TGTGCCAGCCCGACAAGGCCGCAAGGGACCCAGTACTTC. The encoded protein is CASPTRPQGTQYF.

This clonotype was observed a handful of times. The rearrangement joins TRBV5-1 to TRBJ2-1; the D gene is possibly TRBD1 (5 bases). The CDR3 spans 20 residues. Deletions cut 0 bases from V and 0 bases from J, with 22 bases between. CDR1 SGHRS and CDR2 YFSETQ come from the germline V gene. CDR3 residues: CASSLGRLRTRTDSYNEQFF. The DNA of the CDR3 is TGCGCCAGCAGCTTGGGCCGACTCCGGACACGCACCGACTCCTACAATGAGCAGTTCTTC.

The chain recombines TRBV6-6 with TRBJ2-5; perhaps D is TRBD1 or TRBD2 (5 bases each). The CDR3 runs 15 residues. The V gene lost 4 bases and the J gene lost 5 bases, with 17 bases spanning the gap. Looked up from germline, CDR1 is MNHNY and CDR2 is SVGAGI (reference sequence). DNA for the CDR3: TGTGCCAGCAGTTCCCTCTTGGGGGTGGGGGAGACCCAGTACTTC. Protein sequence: CASSSLLGVGETQYF.

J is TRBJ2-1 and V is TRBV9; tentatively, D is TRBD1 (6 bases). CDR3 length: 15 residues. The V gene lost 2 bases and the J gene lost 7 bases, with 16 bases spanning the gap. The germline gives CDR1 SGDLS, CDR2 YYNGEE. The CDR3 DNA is TGTGCCAGCAGCGTTTGGGGGCTCCCTGGAAATGAGCAGTTCTTC. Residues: CASSVWGLPGNEQFF.

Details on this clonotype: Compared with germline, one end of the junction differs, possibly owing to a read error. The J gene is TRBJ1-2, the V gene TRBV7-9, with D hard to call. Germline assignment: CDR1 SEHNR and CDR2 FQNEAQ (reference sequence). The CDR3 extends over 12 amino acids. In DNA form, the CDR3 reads TGTCCCAGCAGCTCCTCAAGCTATGGCTACACCTTC. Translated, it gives CPSSSSSYGYTF. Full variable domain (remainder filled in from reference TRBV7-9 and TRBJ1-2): DTGVSQNPRHKITKRGQNVTFRCDPISEHNRLYWYRQTLGQGPEFLTYFQNEAQLEKSRLLSDRFSAERPKGSFSTLEIQRTEQGDSAMYLCPSSSSSYGYTFGSGTRLTVV.

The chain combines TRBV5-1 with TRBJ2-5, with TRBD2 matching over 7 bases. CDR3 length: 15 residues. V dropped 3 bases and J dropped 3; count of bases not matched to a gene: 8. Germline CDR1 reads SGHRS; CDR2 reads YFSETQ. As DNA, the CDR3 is TGCGCCAGCAGCTCCCTCGCAGCGGGAAAAGAGACCCAGTACTTC. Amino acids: CASSSLAAGKETQYF.

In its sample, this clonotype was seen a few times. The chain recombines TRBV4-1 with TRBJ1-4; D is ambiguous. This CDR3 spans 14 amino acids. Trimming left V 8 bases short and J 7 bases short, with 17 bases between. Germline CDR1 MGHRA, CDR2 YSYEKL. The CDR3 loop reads CASGRPGGGEKLFF. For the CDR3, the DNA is TGCGCCAGCGGCAGGCCAGGCGGCGGTGAAAAACTGTTTTTT.

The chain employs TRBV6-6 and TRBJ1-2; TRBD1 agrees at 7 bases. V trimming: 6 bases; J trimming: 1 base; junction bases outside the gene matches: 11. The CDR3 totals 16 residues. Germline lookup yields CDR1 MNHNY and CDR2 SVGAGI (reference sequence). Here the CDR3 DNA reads TGTGCCAGCAGGCCATTGACAGGGCTTTTTAACTATGGCTACACCTTC. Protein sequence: CASRPLTGLFNYGYTF.

CDR3 protein: CASRTRTGNRLEQYF. CDR3 sequence (DNA): TGTGCCAGCAGAACCCGAACAGGGAACCGGCTCGAGCAGTACTTC. J is TRBJ2-1 and V is TRBV6-5; tentatively, D is TRBD1 (6 bases). The DNA end favors TRBJ2-7, so the J call may be wrong. The CDR3 consists of 15 residues. Germline CDR1 and CDR2: MNHEY and SVGAGI.

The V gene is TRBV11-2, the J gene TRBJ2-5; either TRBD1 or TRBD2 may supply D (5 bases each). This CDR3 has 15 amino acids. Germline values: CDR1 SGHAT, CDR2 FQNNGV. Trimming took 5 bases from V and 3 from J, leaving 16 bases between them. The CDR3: CASSPGAKSKETQYF. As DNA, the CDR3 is TGTGCCAGCAGCCCCGGGGCTAAGAGTAAAGAGACCCAGTACTTC.

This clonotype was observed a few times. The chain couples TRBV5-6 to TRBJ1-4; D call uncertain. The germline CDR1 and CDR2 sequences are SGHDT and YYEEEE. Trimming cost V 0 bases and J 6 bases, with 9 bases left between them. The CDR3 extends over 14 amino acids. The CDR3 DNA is TGTGCCAGCAGCTTGGGGGCCATGGATGAAAAACTGTTTTTT. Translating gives CASSLGAMDEKLFF.

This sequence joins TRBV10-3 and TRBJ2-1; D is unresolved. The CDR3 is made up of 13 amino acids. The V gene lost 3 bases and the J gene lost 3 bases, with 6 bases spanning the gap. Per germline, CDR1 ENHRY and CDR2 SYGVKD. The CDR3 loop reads CAISDLGYNEQFF. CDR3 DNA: TGTGCCATCAGTGATTTGGGCTACAATGAGCAGTTCTTC.

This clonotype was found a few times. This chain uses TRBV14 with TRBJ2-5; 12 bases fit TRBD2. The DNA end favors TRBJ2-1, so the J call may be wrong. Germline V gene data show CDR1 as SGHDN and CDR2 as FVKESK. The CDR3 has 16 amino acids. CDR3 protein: CASSPSGLAGLDEQFF. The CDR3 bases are TGTGCCAGCAGCCCGAGCGGACTAGCGGGACTGGATGAGCAGTTCTTC.

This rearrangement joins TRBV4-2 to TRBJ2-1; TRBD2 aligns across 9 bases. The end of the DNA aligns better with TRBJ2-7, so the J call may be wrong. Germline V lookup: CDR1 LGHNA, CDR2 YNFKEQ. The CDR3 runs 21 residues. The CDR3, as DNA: TGTGCCAGCAGCCTAACGTTTAGTCGGCTAGCGGGGCGAGCTAGTTCCTACGAGCAGTACTTC. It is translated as CASSLTFSRLAGRASSYEQYF.

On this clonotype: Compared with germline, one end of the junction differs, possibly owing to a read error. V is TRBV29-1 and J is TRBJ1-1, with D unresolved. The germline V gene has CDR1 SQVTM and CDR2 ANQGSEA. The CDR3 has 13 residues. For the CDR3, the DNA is TGCAGCGTTGAAAAACAACCGAACGCTGAAGCTTTCTTT. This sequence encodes CSVEKQPNAEAFF.

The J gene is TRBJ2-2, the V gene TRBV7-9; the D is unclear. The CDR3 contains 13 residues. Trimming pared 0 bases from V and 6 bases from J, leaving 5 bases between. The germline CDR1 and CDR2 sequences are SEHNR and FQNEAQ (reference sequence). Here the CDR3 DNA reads TGTGCCAGCAGCTTAGCAGCAGCCGGGGAGCTGTTTTTT. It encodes CASSLAAAGELFF.

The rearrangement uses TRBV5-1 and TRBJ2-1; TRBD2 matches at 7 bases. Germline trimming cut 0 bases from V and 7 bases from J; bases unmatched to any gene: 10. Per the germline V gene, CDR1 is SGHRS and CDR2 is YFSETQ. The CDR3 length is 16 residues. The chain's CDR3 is CASSLAGSGEVNEQFF. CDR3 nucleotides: TGCGCCAGCAGCTTGGCCGGAAGCGGGGAGGTTAATGAGCAGTTCTTC. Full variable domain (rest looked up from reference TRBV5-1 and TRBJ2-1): KAGVTQTPRYLIKTRGQQVTLSCSPISGHRSVSWYQQTPGQGLQFLFEYFSETQRNKGNFPGRFSGRQFSNSRSEMNVSTLELGDSALYLCASSLAGSGEVNEQFFGPGTRLTVL.

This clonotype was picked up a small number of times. The CDR3 protein is CASRPRDGNPDGYTF. The CDR3 coding sequence is TGTGCCAGCAGGCCCAGGGACGGCAATCCTGATGGCTACACCTTC. The chain couples TRBV6-5 to TRBJ1-2; perhaps TRBD1 as D (5 bases). CDR3 length equals 15 residues. Germline V gene data show CDR1 as MNHEY and CDR2 as SVGAGI. The V gene lost 6 bases and the J gene lost 6 bases, with 20 bases spanning the gap.